Below, 20 T cell receptor beta chains from the same sample are listed, as sequenced in a study of CD8 T cells in ankylosing spondylitis. TCRdb re-derived calls from the 5' RACE reads in MiXCR, one entry per CDR3 protein. Here the sample spans tens of thousands of distinct CDR3 sequences, about 27% being singletons. The sample taken for sequencing was blood, either unsorted or a sorted T cell fraction (not recorded which). These receptors were obtained from a male donor with ankylosing spondylitis or in good health (not recorded which).

The chain is built from TRBV18 and TRBJ2-4, with 7 bases fitting TRBD1. CDR1 is KGHSH and CDR2 is LQKENI in the germline V gene. This CDR3 has 15 residues. Trimming removed 0 bases from V and 5 bases from J; junction bases left unmatched: 4. DNA for the CDR3: TGTGCCAGCTCACCACCGGGACAGTGGGAAAACATTCAGTACTTC. Its protein is CASSPPGQWENIQYF. Full variable domain (rest looked up from reference TRBV18 and TRBJ2-4): NAGVMQNPRHLVRRRGQEARLRCSPMKGHSHVYWYRQLPEEGLKFMVYLQKENIIDESGMPKERFSAEFPKEGPSILRIQQVVRGDSAAYFCASSPPGQWENIQYFGAGTRLSVL.

The chain has TRBV12-3 or TRBV12-4 and TRBJ1-1; D call uncertain. V was shortened by 5 bases and J by 5 bases, with 6 bases between the two germline ends. The CDR3 is 11 amino acids. The CDR3 loop reads CASSEVTEAFF. The CDR3 region has the DNA TGTGCCAGCAGTGAGGTTACTGAAGCTTTCTTT.

The V and J genes are TRBV6-2 or TRBV6-3 and TRBJ2-3; D remains unclear. Germline loops: CDR1 MNHEY, CDR2 SVGEGT. The ends were cut back, 7 bases at V and 5 bases at J, with 16 bases in the middle. The CDR3 extends over 14 amino acids. This CDR3 reads CASIGTAWEDTQYF. CDR3 nucleotide sequence: TGTGCCAGCATCGGAACCGCGTGGGAAGATACGCAGTATTTT.

The chain uses TRBV18 and TRBJ1-5; no clear D. The CDR3 consists of 12 residues. Trimming took off 4 bases at V and 5 bases at J, with 6 bases between the two ends. Germline CDR1 is KGHSH and CDR2 is LQKENI. The CDR3 DNA is TGTGCCAGCTCACACAGAGATCAGCCCCAGCATTTT. Translated, it gives CASSHRDQPQHF.

Only a few counts were recorded for this clonotype. The V call is TRBV29-1, the J call TRBJ2-3; D gene uncertain. V lost 6 bases to trimming and J lost 5 bases, with 15 bases between them. This CDR3 has 13 residues. CDR1 and CDR2 (germline): SQVTM, ANQGSEA. This chain's CDR3 is CSVQPAVGDTQYF. In DNA form, the CDR3 reads TGCAGCGTCCAGCCCGCGGTGGGAGATACGCAGTATTTT.

This clonotype was observed a few times. This chain connects TRBV12-3 or TRBV12-4 to TRBJ1-2, with TRBD1 matching 8 bases. There are 12 residues in the CDR3. Germline trimming cut 4 bases from V and 8 bases from J; bases unmatched to any gene: 3. The CDR3 DNA reads TGTGCCAGCAGTTATGGGACAGGCGGCTACACCTTC. Translated: CASSYGTGGYTF.

This clonotype was counted a single time. The V call is TRBV7-2, the J call TRBJ1-1, with 8 nucleotides matching TRBD1. Germline V gene data show CDR1 as SGHTA and CDR2 as FQGNSA. This CDR3 comprises 14 residues. V trimming: 3 bases; J trimming: 6 bases; junction bases outside the gene matches: 6. CDR3 bases: TGTGCCAGCAGCTTCCGACAGGGGAGTCCTGAAGCTTTCTTT. Translating it yields CASSFRQGSPEAFF.

This clonotype was seen ten or more times. The chain is built from TRBV12-3 or TRBV12-4 and TRBJ2-4, with a weak D call TRBD2 (6 bases). The CDR3 runs to 15 residues. V lost 6 bases and J lost 6, with 18 bases in between. CDR3 in DNA: TGTGCCAGCAGGAATCCGGGACTTCCTGTAAACATTCAGTACTTC. This sequence encodes CASRNPGLPVNIQYF.

This chain links TRBV27 with TRBJ1-6; a weak D match, TRBD1 (5 bases). The V gene's germline CDR1 is MNHEY and CDR2 SMNVEV (reference sequence). Between the trimmed V and J ends, which lost 3 bases and 8 bases, there was a span of 8 bases. The CDR3 loop spans 13 amino acids. This CDR3 is CASSFGRDSPLHF. The CDR3 bases are TGTGCCAGCAGTTTCGGCAGGGATTCACCCCTCCACTTT.

The sample holds one count of this clonotype. The genes are TRBV2 and TRBJ2-2; the match to TRBD2 covers 7 bases. Germline lookup yields CDR1 SNHLY and CDR2 FYNNEI. This CDR3 is 13 amino acids long. The ends lost 4 bases at V and 11 bases at J; junction bases unmatched: 7. In DNA, the CDR3 is TGTGCCAGCAGTGGGGGGGGTGGCCCCGAGCTGTTTTTT. Translation: CASSGGGGPELFF.

This clonotype was seen just once. V usage is TRBV4-2 and J usage is TRBJ2-7; 9 bases are a match to TRBD2. This CDR3 is 14 amino acids long. Losses at the gene ends were 0 bases for V and 6 bases for J; bases not matched to a gene: 3. Germline values: CDR1 LGHNA, CDR2 YNFKEQ. The CDR3 sequence: CASSQDRRGGEQYF. The CDR3 coding sequence is TGTGCCAGCAGCCAAGATAGGCGGGGGGGCGAGCAGTACTTC.

This clonotype has only a few counts. The V gene is TRBV6-5, the J gene TRBJ2-7; D is possibly TRBD2 (5 bases). V lost 7 bases and J 1 base, leaving 8 bases between the germline ends. This CDR3 is 12 amino acids long. CDR1 and CDR2 from the germline V gene are MNHEY and SVGAGI. The CDR3 region has the DNA TGTGCCAGCACCGGGATTTCCTACGAGCAGTACTTC. Translation gives CASTGISYEQYF.

This clonotype came up many times. J is TRBJ2-3 and V is TRBV29-1; D might be TRBD2 (6 bases). The CDR3 is 10 amino acids. Germline V gene data show CDR1 as SQVTM and CDR2 as ANQGSEA. DNA for the CDR3: TGCGTAGCGGGCACAGATACGCAGTATTTT. Encoded protein: CVAGTDTQYF.

The rearrangement links TRBV27 to TRBJ2-3; 8 bases fit TRBD1. In germline, CDR1 is MNHEY, CDR2 SMNVEV (reference sequence). J gave up 6 bases and V 1 base, and 3 bases lay outside the gene matches. The CDR3 runs to 14 residues. The CDR3 sequence is CASSLWTGRDTQYF. CDR3 coding DNA: TGTGCCAGCAGTTTATGGACAGGGAGGGATACGCAGTATTTT.

This clonotype was picked up a small number of times. The chain carries TRBV28 and TRBJ2-1; D gene unclear. Germline V gene data show CDR1 as MDHEN and CDR2 as SYDVKM. V lost 3 bases and J lost 9, with 9 bases in between. The CDR3 sequence is 12 residues long. CDR3 sequence (DNA): TGTGCCAGCAGTTTGAGAACATCTGAGCAGTTCTTC. Amino acids: CASSLRTSEQFF.

This clonotype was observed a few times. V and J are TRBV20-1 and TRBJ1-6; 11 bases are shared with TRBD1. Germline CDR1 is DFQATT and CDR2 is SNEGSKA (reference sequence). This CDR3 spans 17 amino acids. Germline trimming cut 6 bases from V and 13 bases from J; bases unmatched to any gene: 20. The CDR3, as DNA: TGCAGTGCCCCACGGACAGGGGGCGATCGGGCTGTTTCCCCCCTCCACTTT. It specifies CSAPRTGGDRAVSPLHF.

This clonotype was seen many times. V usage is TRBV29-1 and J usage is TRBJ1-5; D gene uncertain. This CDR3 contains 12 residues. CDR1 is SQVTM and CDR2 is ANQGSEA in the germline V gene. Trimming left V 4 bases short and J 10 bases short, with 14 bases between. The DNA for the CDR3 is TGCAGCGTTGTTCCCACGTTTGGCCCCCAGCATTTT. It is translated as CSVVPTFGPQHF. Complete variable domain (other parts from reference TRBV29-1 and TRBJ1-5): SAVISQKPSRDICQRGTSLTIQCQVDSQVTMMFWYRQQPGQSLTLIATANQGSEATYESGFVIDKFPISRPNLTFSTLTVSNMSPEDSSIYLCSVVPTFGPQHFGDGTRLSIL.

This clonotype was recorded a few times. This chain uses TRBV12-3 or TRBV12-4 with TRBJ1-2; maybe TRBD1 (6 bases). The CDR3 sequence is 14 residues long. V lost 5 bases to trimming and J lost 5 bases, with 15 bases between them. The CDR3 reads CASSPPVGQYGYTF. The DNA of the CDR3 is TGTGCCAGCAGTCCGCCGGTAGGACAGTATGGCTACACCTTC.

The chain joins TRBV7-9 to TRBJ2-3; D not certain. Germline loops: CDR1 SEHNR, CDR2 FQNEAQ (reference sequence). V lost 1 base, J lost 4 bases, and 15 bases lay in between. The length of the CDR3 is 16 residues. CDR3 region: CASSLGSAQWADTQYF. Here the CDR3 DNA reads TGTGCCAGCAGCTTAGGCAGCGCCCAGTGGGCAGATACGCAGTATTTT.

This clonotype was counted at least ten times. This chain uses TRBV6-1 with TRBJ2-1, with 13 bases fitting TRBD2. CDR3 length equals 13 residues. Germline values: CDR1 MNHNS, CDR2 SASEGT. V was clipped by 6 bases and J by 10 bases; unmatched bases: 3. The CDR3 loop reads CASRLGLAGEQFF. The CDR3 DNA is TGTGCCAGCAGATTGGGACTAGCGGGGGAGCAGTTCTTC.